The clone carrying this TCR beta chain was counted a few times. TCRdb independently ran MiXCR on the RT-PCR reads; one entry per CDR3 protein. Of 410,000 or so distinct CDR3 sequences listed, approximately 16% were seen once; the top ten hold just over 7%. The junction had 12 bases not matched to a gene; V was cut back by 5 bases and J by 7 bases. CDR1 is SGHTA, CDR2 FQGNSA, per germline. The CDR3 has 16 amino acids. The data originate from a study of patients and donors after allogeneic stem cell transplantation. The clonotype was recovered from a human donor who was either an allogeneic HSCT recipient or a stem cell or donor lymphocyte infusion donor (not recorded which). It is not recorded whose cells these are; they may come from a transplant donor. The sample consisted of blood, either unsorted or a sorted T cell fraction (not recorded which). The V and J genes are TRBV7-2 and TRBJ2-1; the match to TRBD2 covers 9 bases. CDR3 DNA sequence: TGTGCCAGCAGCCAGGAGCGCGGGAGGGCCAGGAATGAGCAGTTCTTC. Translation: CASSQERGRARNEQFF.